This T cell receptor beta chain was retrieved from a study of OX40 agonist ivuxolimab in advanced cancers. As for the study in general: The dose-escalation cohort had hepatocellular carcinoma, melanoma, renal cell or head and neck cancer. Study-wide results and caveats: Certain nonresponders additionally had low normalized T-cell clonal expansion. At 0.1 to 3.0 mg/kg and by week 6, CD4+ and CD8+ T cells in the blood had expanded clonally. CD8+ T cells (on average) carried more expanded clones than CD4+ T cells.

The assay was immunoSEQ multiplex PCR, and TCRdb's table has in-frame clones only and misses some. There are about 120,000 clones in the sample; around nine tenths occur only once, and about 0.28% lies in the top ten. Of note for this clone: What it binds is unknown.

Losses at the gene ends were 3 bases for V and 3 bases for J; bases not matched to a gene: 3. The CDR3 has 14 amino acids. Germline V gives CDR1 SGHVS, CDR2 FQNEAQ. This sequence originates from an adult with an advanced solid tumor such as melanoma, head and neck, liver or kidney cancer. The V and J genes are TRBV7-8 and TRBJ2-7, with 9 bases identical to TRBD1. The sample consisted of CD4+ or CD8+ T cells sorted from blood, taken in a trial of the OX40 agonist ivuxolimab. DNA for the CDR3: TGTGCCAGCAGCTTGAGGGGACAGGGCTACGAGCAGTACTTC. It specifies CASSLRGQGYEQYF.